This TCR beta chain was sequenced for a study of blood T cells in healthy people across ages (dated by TCRdb to between 2014 and 2017). Regarding the complete study: In model experiments, template switching captured about one uniquely barcoded TCR beta cDNA molecule for every two T cells. Two additional independent replicas of 1 million unique cDNA reads from the same blood draw were analyzed for two donors (one aged 18 to 30 and one aged 80 or older). Donors of different ages were randomly distributed across sequencing lanes to avoid experimental bias. Four age groups were formed from the donors: young (average approximately 16 years), middle-aged (approximately 39), aged (around 68) and long-lived (less than 85). Using deep sequencing normalized with unique cDNA molecular identifiers, the study measured how TCR beta repertoire diversity changes with age.

The library was produced with 5' RACE. Instrument used: Illumina HiSeq 2500. A second PCR of about 6 to 12 cycles was run with a J-beta primer mix and a sample-barcoded 5' primer. A unique molecular identifier was introduced onto each TCR beta cDNA molecule by a template-switch 5' adaptor carrying 12 random nucleotides. At least 3 million CDR3-containing paired-end reads were obtained from each sample. First-strand cDNA was synthesized from all RNA with the Mint cDNA synthesis kit, primed by a TRBC-specific oligonucleotide. Following uracil-DNA glycosylase treatment, a first 18-cycle PCR with universal primers M1SS and BC2_uni_R was performed on all cDNA. The paper's data handling went like this. For normalization, 1 million high-quality reads were randomly selected from each sample, with every read carrying a distinct molecular identifier. Reads sharing molecular identifiers were discarded rather than binned into consensus sequences. MiTCR, run with a Q25 quality threshold and the strictest error-elimination algorithm, handled CDR3 identification, clonotype clustering and error correction. A nonparametric unseen species model using Euler transformation provided a lower-bound estimate of total TCR beta diversity. TCRdb passed the public sequencing reads through fastp at Q25 and MiXCR, retaining productive beta sequences. CDR3 protein sequences are deduplicated, and each keeps its most common genes and DNA. TCRdb, rather than the study authors, made the V and J calls. The sample table holds 1.5 million to 2 million distinct CDR3 sequences, of which 25% to 30% were seen once. The ten largest clones capture over 7% of the sample.

Paper-wide results and their limitations: Because the CMV infection status of the donors was unknown, age-related changes in expanded clonotypes may potentially have been confounded. Observed TCR beta diversity per million T cells fell roughly linearly with age, and a significant reduction was already apparent by age roughly 40. Since profiling was done on bulk unsorted PBMCs, naive and antigen-experienced compartments could not be conclusively compared. Estimates of total diversity from one million sequenced T cells were regarded as lower bounds and underestimates. Compared with the aged group, the long-lived group had more naive CD4+ T cells, fewer expanded clones and increased TCR diversity, a pattern suggesting age selection. A strong correlation was found between observed TCR beta diversity and the percentage of naive T cells measured by flow cytometry.

As to this clonotype: Its antigen remains unidentified. No much larger clonotype is one base removed from it; base qualities were not supplied.

Systemically healthy Caucasian individuals from Russia, about 38 in total and aged about 6 to 95 years, were included as donors. Each donor gave around 9.9 milliliters of peripheral blood, collected into EDTA-treated Vacutainer tubes. Ficoll-Paque density-gradient centrifugation was used to isolate PBMCs, with at least 7 million obtained per sample. Trizol reagent was used to extract total RNA from PBMCs, with at least 5.5 micrograms per sample. Naive CD45RAhigh/CD27high T cell percentages were measured by flow cytometry on a PBMC aliquot from every donor. From its cysteine to its phenylalanine, the CDR3 spans 16 amino acids. Only CDR3 DNA is held: 48 bases, read in frame from base 1. CDR1 and CDR2 (DFQATT, SNEGSKA) derive from the germline V gene (reference sequence). Germline trimming: 2 bases from V, 7 bases from J; junction bases outside gene matches: 10.

The sequence links TRBV20-1 to TRBJ2-2, and TRBD2 matches 10 of the central bases. Sequences were obtained from blood. This clonotype was obtained from a woman aged 25 to 39 in good health. The nucleotide sequence is given as TGCAGTGCTAGAAAGCGGGTAGCGGGGGGCGGCGGGGAGCTGTTTTTT. Its protein reads: CSARKRVAGGGGELFF.